The clone carrying this TCR beta chain was detected only a few times. Its target is unknown. Then a second PCR, running about 7 to 11 cycles, was carried out with a sample-barcoded 5' primer and a J-beta primer mix. TCRdb fed the 5' RACE reads into MiXCR, producing one record per CDR3 protein. The repertoire includes 1.5 million to 2 million distinct CDR3 sequences, 28% of them detected once, and roughly 8% sits in the top ten. This entry belongs to a study of blood T cells in healthy people across ages. Study-wide points: Among T cells, TCR beta diversity per million cells dropped roughly linearly as age rose.

Trimming took 1 base from V and 1 from J; bases not matched to a gene: 8. Looked up from germline, CDR1 is SGHRS and CDR2 is YFSETQ. The CDR3 extends over 16 amino acids. The clonotype comes from a woman aged 30 to 39 in good health. The chain employs TRBV5-1 and TRBJ2-7; 7 nucleotides agree with TRBD1. The sample consisted of blood. DNA of the CDR3: TGCGCCAGCAGCTTGTACGGGGCAGGGGGTTCCTACGAGCAGTACTTC. This sequence encodes CASSLYGAGGSYEQYF. The variable domain in full, completed from reference TRBV5-1 and TRBJ2-7, reads KAGVTQTPRYLIKTRGQQVTLSCSPISGHRSVSWYQQTPGQGLQFLFEYFSETQRNKGNFPGRFSGRQFSNSRSEMNVSTLELGDSALYLCASSLYGAGGSYEQYFGPGTRLTVT.